The 9 T cell receptor beta chains in this list originate from one sample, sequenced in a study of identical twins (dated by TCRdb to the mid-2010s). Library preparation was by 5' RACE. TCRdb lists the instrument as Illumina HiSeq 2000. TCRdb reran the public reads through fastp at Q25 and MiXCR, keeping productive beta chains. Rows with one shared CDR3 protein collapse into an entry with the most common genes and DNA. The sample includes about 530,000 distinct CDR3 sequences, with about 20% observed a single time. The top ten constitute more than 0.4% of the sample. Another study also made use of these data, one on yellow fever vaccine responses in identical twins.

Input material: CD4+ T cells sorted from blood. The receptors originated from a young woman in good health.

This clonotype was detected only a few times. The chain links TRBV3-1 to TRBJ2-3; D remains ambiguous. The V and J ends lost 0 bases and 5 bases respectively, with 15 bases between them. CDR1 is LGHDT, CDR2 YNNKEL, per germline (reference sequence). This CDR3 spans 16 amino acids. CDR3 region: CASSQDRQSTRDTQYF. The CDR3 DNA reads TGTGCCAGCAGCCAAGATAGGCAGTCCACACGAGATACGCAGTATTTT.

This chain joins TRBV7-6 and TRBJ2-3; perhaps TRBD1 as D (6 bases). CDR3 length equals 19 residues. CDR1 and CDR2 (germline): SGHVS, FNYEAQ. Trimming removed 1 base at V and 0 bases at J, with 20 bases between. CDR3 DNA sequence: TGTGCCAGCAGCTTAGAAAAAGGCAGGGGAACTCCTAGCACAGATACGCAGTATTTT. Translated: CASSLEKGRGTPSTDTQYF.

In its sample, this clonotype was seen a few times. The genes are TRBV29-1 and TRBJ2-5, with 12 bases fitting TRBD2. Germline values: CDR1 SQVTM, CDR2 ANQGSEA. The ends lost 7 bases at V and 4 bases at J; junction bases unmatched: 7. This CDR3 region has 14 residues. CDR3 in DNA: TGCAGCGGAAGACTAGCGGGAGCGGGAGAGACCCAGTACTTC. It yields the protein CSGRLAGAGETQYF.

The chain joins TRBV20-1 to TRBJ2-3, with 7 nucleotides matching TRBD1. Trimming at V came to 6 bases and at J to 5 bases, leaving 5 bases not matched to a gene. This CDR3 comprises 12 residues. From germline, CDR1 is DFQATT and CDR2 SNEGSKA (reference sequence). The CDR3 sequence is CSAKRGQDTQYF. In DNA form, the CDR3 reads TGCAGTGCAAAAAGGGGGCAAGATACGCAGTATTTT.

There are a few counts of this clonotype. The chain couples TRBV7-9 to TRBJ2-1, with 8 bases lining up with TRBD2. V trimming: 11 bases; J trimming: 5 bases; junction bases outside the gene matches: 8. This CDR3 region has 13 residues. CDR1 and CDR2 from the germline V gene are SEHNR and FQNEAQ (reference sequence). CDR3 nucleotide sequence: TGTGCCCAGTCATTAGCGGGAAACAATGAGCAGTTCTTC. As protein: CAQSLAGNNEQFF. The complete variable domain, with remaining parts taken from reference TRBV7-9 and TRBJ2-1, reads DTGVSQNPRHKITKRGQNVTFRCDPISEHNRLYWYRQTLGQGPEFLTYFQNEAQLEKSRLLSDRFSAERPKGSFSTLEIQRTEQGDSAMYLCAQSLAGNNEQFFGPGTRLTVL.

The chain links TRBV19 to TRBJ2-2; TRBD2 aligns across 9 bases. This CDR3 is 14 amino acids long. Per the germline V gene, CDR1 is LNHDA and CDR2 is SQIVND (reference sequence). J lost 4 bases, V lost 7 bases, and 4 bases had no gene match. The CDR3, as DNA: TGTGCCAGTATGCGGGGGGGGACCACCGGGGAGCTGTTTTTT. This translates into CASMRGGTTGELFF.

The rearrangement links TRBV12-3 or TRBV12-4 to TRBJ2-1; D is perhaps TRBD1 or TRBD2 (5 bases each). The CDR3 runs 15 residues. The V end was cut by 3 bases, the J end by 4 bases, with 13 bases between. The CDR3 coding sequence is TGTGCCAGCAGTTTTGGGGACGGGATATACAATGAGCAGTTCTTC. It encodes CASSFGDGIYNEQFF.

V gene TRBV5-1 combines with J gene TRBJ2-2; D call uncertain. The CDR3 loop spans 17 amino acids. Trimming took 0 bases from V and 1 from J, leaving 13 bases between them. Germline V gives CDR1 SGHRS, CDR2 YFSETQ. The CDR3 loop is CASSLASFELNTGELFF. CDR3 DNA sequence: TGCGCCAGCAGCTTGGCATCGTTTGAACTGAACACCGGGGAGCTGTTTTTT. The full variable domain, its missing parts supplied by reference TRBV5-1 and TRBJ2-2, is KAGVTQTPRYLIKTRGQQVTLSCSPISGHRSVSWYQQTPGQGLQFLFEYFSETQRNKGNFPGRFSGRQFSNSRSEMNVSTLELGDSALYLCASSLASFELNTGELFFGEGSRLTVL.

The V and J genes are TRBV7-2 and TRBJ1-5, with a tentative D call TRBD1 (6 bases). Germline CDR1 is SGHTA and CDR2 is FQGNSA. V was trimmed by 0 bases and J by 4 bases, leaving 10 bases between them. The CDR3 runs to 15 residues. CDR3 in amino acids: CASSLAGGQNQPQHF. CDR3 nucleotide sequence: TGTGCCAGCAGCTTAGCGGGGGGGCAGAATCAGCCCCAGCATTTT.